This T cell receptor (beta chain) was observed in a study of T cell responses to AZD1222 COVID-19 vaccine. About this clone itself: What it recognizes is unknown.

Profiled with immunoSEQ multiplex PCR; TCRdb holds only in-frame clones, not every one. The sample shows approximately 130,000 clones, 80% to 95% of them seen only once. The CDR3 consists of 13 residues. V lost 4 bases and J lost 3, with 10 bases in between. Germline CDR1 is LGHNA and CDR2 is YNFKEQ. Study-wide results and limits: After two AZD1222 doses, spike-specific TCR breadth and depth rose versus day 0.

This receptor was obtained from an adult who received the AZD1222 COVID-19 vaccine. The chain uses TRBV4-2 and TRBJ2-7; D gene uncertain. The sample here was peripheral blood, taken 28 days after the second AZD1222 dose. The CDR3 sequence is CASSPPTSYEQYF. The CDR3 bases are TGTGCCAGCAGCCCCCCGACGAGCTACGAGCAGTACTTC.